The source of this T cell receptor (beta chain) is a study of blood T cell repertoires in COVID-19. Looking at the study overall: Sources were T cells, B-cell-depleted T cells, or PBMCs; the material itself was cDNA or gDNA.

This clone occurred once. Germline V lookup: CDR1 MNHEY, CDR2 SVGAGI. The V end was cut by 3 bases, the J end by 2 bases, with 14 bases between. The CDR3 consists of 15 residues. Per the original data handling: The authors estimated nucleated cell counts from reference gene primer amplification. TCRdb's table, derived via immunoSEQ multiplex PCR, lists solely in-frame clones and lacks some. For V, J and clone size, that table is used; D and trimming come from the DNA. The sample yields over 250,000 clones, 87% seen once. This receptor was obtained from a woman in her late teens or twenties who had recovered from COVID-19. The specimen was PBMCs or T cells enriched from blood (not recorded which). J is TRBJ2-7 and V is TRBV6-5; D is uncertain. CDR3 in amino acids: CASSYRPDGAYEQYF. CDR3 bases: TGTGCCAGCAGTTATCGGCCCGACGGAGCCTACGAGCAGTACTTC.